Included here is one TCR beta chain sequence, with context. The data belong to a study of OX40 agonist ivuxolimab in advanced cancers. TCRdb's copy holds only in-frame clones and misses some; the assay was immunoSEQ multiplex PCR. Of 81,000 or so clones listed, around 89% are singletons. V lost 10 bases, J lost 0 bases, and 7 bases lay in between. CDR3 length: 12 residues. CDR1 and CDR2 from the germline V gene are LNHDA and SQIVND (reference sequence). The clonotype was recovered from an adult with an advanced solid tumor such as melanoma, head and neck, liver or kidney cancer. The gene calls are TRBV19 and TRBJ1-5, with unresolved D. Specimen: CD4+ or CD8+ T cells sorted from blood, collected in a trial of the OX40 agonist ivuxolimab. The CDR3 loop is CATARSNQPQHF. The CDR3 DNA reads as TGTGCCACAGCCCGTAGCAATCAGCCCCAGCATTTT.